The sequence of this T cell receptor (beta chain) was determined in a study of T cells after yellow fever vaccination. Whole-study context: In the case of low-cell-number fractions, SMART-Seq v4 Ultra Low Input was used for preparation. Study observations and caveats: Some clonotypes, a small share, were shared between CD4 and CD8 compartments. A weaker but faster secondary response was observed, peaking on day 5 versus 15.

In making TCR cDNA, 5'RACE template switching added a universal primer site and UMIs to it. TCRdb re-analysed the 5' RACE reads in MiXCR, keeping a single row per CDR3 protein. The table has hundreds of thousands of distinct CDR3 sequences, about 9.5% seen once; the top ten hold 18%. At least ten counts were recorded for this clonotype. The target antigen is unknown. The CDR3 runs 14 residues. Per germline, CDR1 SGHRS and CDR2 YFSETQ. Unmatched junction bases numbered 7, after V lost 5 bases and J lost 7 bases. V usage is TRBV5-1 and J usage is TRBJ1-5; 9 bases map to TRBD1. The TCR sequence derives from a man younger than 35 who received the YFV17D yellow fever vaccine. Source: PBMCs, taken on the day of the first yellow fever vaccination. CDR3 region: CASSSGTGRQPQHF. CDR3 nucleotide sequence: TGCGCCAGCAGTTCCGGGACAGGGCGGCAGCCCCAGCATTTT.